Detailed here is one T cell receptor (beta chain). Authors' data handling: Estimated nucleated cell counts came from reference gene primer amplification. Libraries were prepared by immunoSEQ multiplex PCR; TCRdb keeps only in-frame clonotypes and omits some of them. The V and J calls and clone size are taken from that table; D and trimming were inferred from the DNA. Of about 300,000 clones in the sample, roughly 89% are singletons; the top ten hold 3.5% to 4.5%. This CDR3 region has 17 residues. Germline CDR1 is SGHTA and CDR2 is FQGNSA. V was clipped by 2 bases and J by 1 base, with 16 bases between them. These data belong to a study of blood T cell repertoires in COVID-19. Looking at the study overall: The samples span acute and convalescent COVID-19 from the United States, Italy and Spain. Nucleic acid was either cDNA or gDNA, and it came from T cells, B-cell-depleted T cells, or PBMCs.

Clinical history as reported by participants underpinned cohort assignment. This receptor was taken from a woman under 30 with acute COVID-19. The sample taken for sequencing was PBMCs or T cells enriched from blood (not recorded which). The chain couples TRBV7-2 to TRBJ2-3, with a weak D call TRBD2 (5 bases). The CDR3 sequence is CASSLRAGLRGTDTQYF. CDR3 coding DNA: TGTGCCAGCAGCTTACGGGCCGGACTTCGTGGCACAGATACGCAGTATTTT.